The 15 T cell receptor beta chains presented below share a single source sample, sequenced in a study of blood T cell repertoires in COVID-19. The table came from immunoSEQ multiplex PCR; TCRdb's copy has only in-frame clones and leaves some out. The sample lists some 190,000 clones; roughly 84% were seen once. The sample taken for sequencing was peripheral blood. All receptors come from a man at least 80 years old with COVID-19, enrolled during active disease.

The V call is TRBV27, the J call TRBJ2-5; D is possibly TRBD1 (5 bases). This CDR3 has 13 residues. CDR1 and CDR2 from the germline V gene are MNHEY and SMNVEV (reference sequence). V dropped 3 bases and J dropped 4 bases, with 9 bases sitting between them. The CDR3 region is CASSFEGVETQYF. Written as DNA, the CDR3 is TGTGCCAGCAGTTTTGAAGGGGTAGAGACCCAGTACTTC.

This clone was seen once. This chain uses TRBV7-2 with TRBJ2-7; possibly TRBD2 for D (5 bases). The CDR3 is made up of 13 amino acids. V was cut by 5 bases and J by 5 bases, with 13 bases left in between. The germline gives CDR1 SGHTA, CDR2 FQGNSA. CDR3 region: CASSRGGVHEQYF. CDR3 bases: TGTGCCAGCAGCCGGGGTGGGGTACACGAGCAGTACTTC.

V usage is TRBV12-3 or TRBV12-4 and J usage is TRBJ1-2; no firm D call. The V end lost 4 bases, the J end lost 13 bases, and 16 bases lay between the germline ends. The CDR3 runs to 12 residues. CDR3 sequence (DNA): TGTGCCAGCAGTTCGGAGCGTCTTGATAGCACCTTC. This codes for CASSSERLDSTF.

V usage is TRBV7-8 and J usage is TRBJ2-3, with 7 positions matching TRBD1. This CDR3 region has 19 residues. Germline V gene data show CDR1 as SGHVS and CDR2 as FQNEAQ. The V gene end was trimmed by 5 bases and the J gene end by 0 bases; junction bases not matched to a gene: 17. The CDR3 DNA is TGTGCCAGCAGCCGTTCAGGGGGTTCCTTCCCGTCTAGCACAGATACGCAGTATTTT. This gives the protein CASSRSGGSFPSSTDTQYF.

The chain uses TRBV6-5 and TRBJ1-6; the D is unclear. Germline values: CDR1 MNHEY, CDR2 SVGAGI. Deletions cut 6 bases from V and 2 bases from J, with 11 bases between. This CDR3 has 15 amino acids. The CDR3 region has the DNA TGTGCCAGCAGGATGGTGAGCACCTATAATTCACCCCTCCACTTT. Amino acid sequence: CASRMVSTYNSPLHF.

This clone came up once. The gene calls are TRBV6-5 and TRBJ2-1, with D possibly TRBD1 on 6 matching bases. Trimming took off 6 bases at V and 4 bases at J, with 10 bases between the two ends. The CDR3 consists of 13 residues. Germline V CDR1 and CDR2: MNHEY, SVGAGI. In DNA form, the CDR3 reads TGTGCCAGCAGGAGGACAGCTTACAATGAGCAGTTCTTC. This gives the protein CASRRTAYNEQFF.

The rearrangement joins TRBV6-5 to TRBJ2-7, with D perhaps matching TRBD2 (5 bases). The CDR3 runs to 16 residues. CDR1 is MNHEY and CDR2 is SVGAGI in the germline V gene. V lost 0 bases and J lost 0, with 12 bases in between. CDR3 in DNA: TGTGCCAGCAGTTACTCGATGGCGGGCCGCTCCTACGAGCAGTACTTC. It codes for CASSYSMAGRSYEQYF.

V usage is TRBV4-1 and J usage is TRBJ2-5; D possibly corresponds to TRBD2 (5 bases). This CDR3 contains 13 residues. The germline V and J ends were trimmed by 3 bases and 5 bases, with 10 bases remaining between them. Germline values: CDR1 MGHRA, CDR2 YSYEKL. The CDR3 sequence: CASSHGGRETQYF. The CDR3 nucleotides read TGCGCCAGCAGCCACGGAGGAAGGGAGACCCAGTACTTC.

This clone was seen once. V usage is TRBV2 and J usage is TRBJ2-2; the match to TRBD1 covers 8 bases. Looked up from germline, CDR1 is SNHLY and CDR2 is FYNNEI. Unmatched junction bases numbered 4, after V lost 4 bases and J lost 3 bases. The length of the CDR3 is 15 residues. This CDR3 is CASSVRGQHTGELFF. The CDR3, as DNA: TGTGCCAGCAGTGTCAGGGGGCAACACACCGGGGAGCTGTTTTTT.

The chain has TRBV9 and TRBJ2-1, with 7 bases lining up with TRBD1. The CDR3 extends over 14 amino acids. CDR1 is SGDLS and CDR2 is YYNGEE in the germline V gene. The V gene end was trimmed by 4 bases and the J gene end by 4 bases; junction bases not matched to a gene: 5. CDR3 protein: CASSITGVYNEQFF. Written as DNA, the CDR3 is TGTGCCAGCAGCATAACAGGGGTATACAATGAGCAGTTCTTC.

V and J are TRBV5-1 and TRBJ1-2, with TRBD1 matching over 11 bases. V lost 4 bases, J lost 8 bases, and 10 bases stayed unmatched. Germline CDR1 is SGHRS and CDR2 is YFSETQ. This CDR3 spans 15 amino acids. The CDR3 region is CASSPGGTGGTGYTF. CDR3 DNA: TGCGCCAGCAGCCCTGGCGGGACAGGGGGAACGGGCTACACCTTC.

The sample holds one count of this clone. V usage is TRBV5-1 and J usage is TRBJ1-1; possibly TRBD1 for D (6 bases). The V gene's germline CDR1 is SGHRS and CDR2 YFSETQ. The CDR3 contains 14 residues. V lost 5 bases to trimming and J lost 1 base, with 12 bases between them. The CDR3 DNA is TGCGCCAGCAGTTGGGGGCCCTCGAACACTGAAGCTTTCTTT. This translates into CASSWGPSNTEAFF.

CDR3 loop: CASSPNRGTEKLFF. CDR3 in DNA: TGTGCCAGCTCACCCAACAGGGGAACGGAAAAACTGTTTTTT. The chain employs TRBV18 and TRBJ1-4, with TRBD1 identical over 7 bases. Germline CDR1 KGHSH, CDR2 LQKENI. The trim removed 3 bases at V and 8 bases at J, leaving 6 bases unmatched. This CDR3 has 14 amino acids.

The chain carries TRBV7-2 and TRBJ2-3; D call uncertain. The germline V gene has CDR1 SGHTA and CDR2 FQGNSA. V gave up 5 bases and J gave up 3 bases, with 6 bases separating them. The CDR3 totals 12 residues. The CDR3 sequence: CASSHRTDTQYF. DNA of the CDR3: TGTGCCAGCAGCCACCGGACAGATACGCAGTATTTT.

In DNA, the CDR3 is TGCGCCAGCAGCTTACCCAGGGTCGACACCGGGGAGCTGTTTTTT. Translated, it gives CASSLPRVDTGELFF. The rearrangement links TRBV5-1 to TRBJ2-2; tentative D call: TRBD1 (5 bases). Germline CDR1 reads SGHRS; CDR2 reads YFSETQ. This CDR3 region has 15 residues. V lost 2 bases to trimming and J lost 3 bases, with 11 bases between them.